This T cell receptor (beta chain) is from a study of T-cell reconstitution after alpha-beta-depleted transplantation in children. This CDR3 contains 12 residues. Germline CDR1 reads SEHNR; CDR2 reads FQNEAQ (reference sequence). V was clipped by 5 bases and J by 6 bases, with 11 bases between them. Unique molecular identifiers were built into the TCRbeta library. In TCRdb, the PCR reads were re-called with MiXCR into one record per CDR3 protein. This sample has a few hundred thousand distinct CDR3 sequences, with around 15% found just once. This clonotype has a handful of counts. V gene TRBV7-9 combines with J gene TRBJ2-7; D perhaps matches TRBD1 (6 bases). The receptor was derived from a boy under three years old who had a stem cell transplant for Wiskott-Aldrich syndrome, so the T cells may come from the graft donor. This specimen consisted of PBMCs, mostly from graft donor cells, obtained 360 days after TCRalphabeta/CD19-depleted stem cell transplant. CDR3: CASSRGGPEQYF. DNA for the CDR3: TGTGCCAGCAGCAGAGGGGGTCCCGAGCAGTACTTC.